This TCR beta chain was recovered during a study of T cells in Graves' hyperthyroidism and ophthalmopathy. Findings and caveats of the study: In simple terms, a model built on 13 V-J features told ophthalmopathy apart from stable hyperthyroidism. Prediction of ophthalmopathy progression came a median approximately 6.6 months pre-onset. Most thyroid-expanded clonotypes above 0.001 were also found in blood.

About this clonotype itself: Its target is unknown.

What was amplified from RNA transcripts were TCR beta CDR3 regions. In the first-round RT-PCR of the TCR CDR3, the HTBI primer set was used. TCRdb processed the multiplex PCR reads anew with MiXCR; each CDR3 protein has one entry. The sample carries about 570,000 distinct CDR3 sequences, about half recorded once. Thyroid ultrasound and orbital computed tomography, with clinical symptoms and serum thyroxine and TRAb, informed diagnoses. The material sequenced was peripheral blood or thyroid tissue (not recorded which). The sequence was obtained from an adult woman with Graves' disease, either hyperthyroidism or ophthalmopathy (not recorded which).

The CDR3 DNA reads as TGCGCCAGCAGCCAAGTTCTAGGGGAGGACGAGCAGTACTTC. It codes for CASSQVLGEDEQYF. J is TRBJ2-7 and V is TRBV5-1, with TRBD2 as a possible D gene (6 bases). The V gene's germline CDR1 is SGHRS and CDR2 YFSETQ. V was pared by 4 bases and J by 5 bases, with 16 bases between. The CDR3 length is 14 residues.